Listed here are 14 T cell receptor beta chains from one sample, sequenced in a study of T cell responses to AZD1222 COVID-19 vaccine. Repertoires were generated with immunoSEQ multiplex PCR, while TCRdb's copy carries only in-frame clones and drops some. The sample lists some 120,000 clones, around 92% occurring once. The sequenced sample was peripheral blood, obtained 28 days after the second AZD1222 dose. The receptors derive from an adult who received the AZD1222 COVID-19 vaccine.

The V and J genes are TRBV2 and TRBJ2-5, with D perhaps TRBD2 (6 bases). From germline, CDR1 is SNHLY and CDR2 FYNNEI. The CDR3 consists of 14 residues. V shed 6 bases and J shed 0 bases, with 11 bases lying between them. For the CDR3, the DNA is TGTGCCAGCAGCGGTGGGGGGTACCAAGAGACCCAGTACTTC. Protein: CASSGGGYQETQYF. Complete variable domain (other parts from reference TRBV2 and TRBJ2-5): EPEVTQTPSHQVTQMGQEVILRCVPISNHLYFYWYRQILGQKVEFLVSFYNNEISEKSEIFDDQFSVERPDGSNFTLKIRSTKLEDSAMYFCASSGGGYQETQYFGPGTRLLVL.

This chain connects TRBV14 to TRBJ2-2; TRBD1 is a possible D gene (5 bases). V shed 0 bases and J shed 6 bases, with 8 bases lying between them. Germline V gene sequence: CDR1 SGHDN, CDR2 FVKESK. The CDR3 consists of 14 residues. This CDR3 reads CASSQDLGAGELFF. CDR3 DNA sequence: TGTGCCAGCAGCCAAGATCTAGGGGCCGGGGAGCTGTTTTTT.

The chain couples TRBV6-1 to TRBJ1-2; D unresolved. The CDR3 runs 15 residues. Trimming took 3 bases from V and 3 from J, leaving 14 bases between them. Per the germline V gene, CDR1 is MNHNS and CDR2 is SASEGT. The CDR3: CASSDTSESYYGYTF. The CDR3 bases are TGTGCCAGCAGTGACACGTCCGAATCCTACTATGGCTACACCTTC.

This clone was seen only once. This chain connects TRBV3-1 (or the pseudogene TRBV3-2) to TRBJ1-5; 7 bases line up with TRBD1. This CDR3 has 14 residues. CDR1 and CDR2 (germline): LGHDT, YNNKEL (reference sequence). Trimming cost V 3 bases and J 3 bases; bases outside gene matches: 2. As DNA, the CDR3 is TGTGCCAGCAGCCACGGGACAGACAATCAGCCCCAGCATTTT. It specifies CASSHGTDNQPQHF.

The chain couples TRBV2 to TRBJ2-5, with a tentative D call TRBD2 (5 bases). CDR1 and CDR2 from the germline V gene are SNHLY and FYNNEI. V was shortened by 1 base and J by 9 bases, with 12 bases between the two germline ends. The CDR3 has 13 residues. CDR3 sequence: CASSEGPSHPQYF. The CDR3 nucleotides are TGTGCCAGCAGTGAAGGGCCTAGCCATCCCCAGTACTTC.

This clone showed up just a few times. The rearrangement joins TRBV2 to TRBJ1-4; D is perhaps TRBD1 (5 bases). Trimming pared 10 bases from V and 8 bases from J, leaving 20 bases between. This CDR3 comprises 14 residues. The germline gives CDR1 SNHLY, CDR2 FYNNEI. The CDR3 loop reads CATQPGGVVEKLFF. Written as DNA, the CDR3 is TGTGCCACCCAGCCGGGGGGGGTAGTCGAAAAACTGTTTTTT. The variable domain in full, completed from reference TRBV2 and TRBJ1-4, reads EPEVTQTPSHQVTQMGQEVILRCVPISNHLYFYWYRQILGQKVEFLVSFYNNEISEKSEIFDDQFSVERPDGSNFTLKIRSTKLEDSAMYFCATQPGGVVEKLFFGSGTQLSVL.

Points on this clone: The junction and the germline gene differ at one end; a read error may be behind it. This chain links TRBV6-5 with TRBJ1-1; D is unresolved. The CDR3 consists of 14 residues. Germline V gene lookup returns CDR1 MNHEY and CDR2 SVGAGI. The CDR3 nucleotides are TGTGCCAGCAGTTACGGATACTTGAATACTGAAGCTTTCTTT. Its translation is CASSYGYLNTEAFF.

The chain has TRBV2 and TRBJ1-2; no reliable D call. This CDR3 spans 13 amino acids. Trimming stripped 9 bases from V and 6 bases from J, with 17 bases between. Germline CDR1 and CDR2: SNHLY and FYNNEI. CDR3 nucleotide sequence: TGTGCCAGTCTAGGAGCAGGACGAAATGGCTACACCTTC. Its translation is CASLGAGRNGYTF.

This sequence joins TRBV6-5 and TRBJ2-7; maybe TRBD2 (7 bases). In germline, CDR1 is MNHEY, CDR2 SVGAGI. The length of the CDR3 is 14 residues. V lost 10 bases to trimming and J lost 2 bases, with 18 bases between them. CDR3 DNA: TGTGCCACCAAAGGACTAGGGACAACCTACGAGCAGTACTTC. Residues: CATKGLGTTYEQYF.

This chain uses TRBV6-5 with TRBJ2-1; TRBD2 matches at 11 bases. The CDR3 has 15 residues. Germline CDR1 MNHEY, CDR2 SVGAGI. The V segment lost 7 bases and the J segment 4 bases; nucleotides outside the gene matches: 6. The DNA of the CDR3 is TGTGCCAGCAACTTGGGACTAGCGGATTACAATGAGCAGTTCTTC. It translates to CASNLGLADYNEQFF.

This clone was counted a few times. The genes are TRBV20-1 and TRBJ1-4; D is possibly TRBD1 (5 bases). CDR3 length equals 15 residues. V was trimmed by 3 bases and J by 7 bases, leaving 18 bases between them. From germline, CDR1 is DFQATT and CDR2 SNEGSKA (reference sequence). The CDR3 loop reads CSASEGDRVPEKLFF. CDR3 DNA: TGCAGTGCTAGTGAAGGGGACCGAGTTCCTGAAAAACTGTTTTTT.

The rearrangement uses TRBV6-5 and TRBJ1-3; 9 bases are shared with TRBD1. The CDR3 has 14 residues. V trimming: 6 bases; J trimming: 5 bases; junction bases outside the gene matches: 5. Germline CDR1 reads MNHEY; CDR2 reads SVGAGI. The CDR3 DNA follows: TGTGCCAGCAGAAACAGGGGGCTTCGAAACACCATATATTTT. Amino acid sequence: CASRNRGLRNTIYF.

This chain links TRBV24-1 with TRBJ1-4; 10 bases are a match to TRBD1. The germline V gene has CDR1 KGHDR and CDR2 SFDVKD. Germline trimming cut 4 bases from V and 6 bases from J; bases unmatched to any gene: 4. The CDR3 loop spans 15 amino acids. CDR3 sequence (DNA): TGTGCCACCAGTGACTCCGGGACAGGGGATGAAAAACTGTTTTTT. Its translation is CATSDSGTGDEKLFF.

This chain's CDR3 is CASSLGVTAAGELFF. In DNA form, the CDR3 reads TGTGCCAGCAGCTTAGGGGTTACGGCGGCCGGGGAGCTGTTTTTT. V and J are TRBV7-9 and TRBJ2-2; D remains unclear. The germline gives CDR1 SEHNR, CDR2 FQNEAQ (reference sequence). This CDR3 has 15 amino acids. Trimming stripped 1 base from V and 6 bases from J, with 12 bases between.